A single T cell receptor beta chain is shown here with its context. These data are taken from a study of blood T cell repertoires in COVID-19. In the study overall: Samples representing acute and convalescent COVID-19 were sourced from the United States, Italy and Spain. T cells, B-cell-depleted T cells, or PBMCs supplied cDNA or gDNA.

Seattle patients were enrolled during active infection and followed longitudinally. CDR1 SGHTS and CDR2 YDEGEE come from the germline V gene. Trimming cost V 4 bases and J 4 bases; bases outside gene matches: 4. This CDR3 comprises 15 residues. The method was immunoSEQ multiplex PCR; TCRdb's version includes in-frame clones alone and lacks a portion of them. The profile shows some 200,000 clones, roughly four fifths of them singletons. The chain couples TRBV5-8 to TRBJ2-3, with 12 bases fitting TRBD2. This TCR came from a woman in her thirties or forties with COVID-19, enrolled during active disease. Sequencing was performed on peripheral blood. DNA for the CDR3: TGTGCCAGCAGCACGACTAGCGGGAGAGCAGATACGCAGTATTTT. Its protein product is CASSTTSGRADTQYF.